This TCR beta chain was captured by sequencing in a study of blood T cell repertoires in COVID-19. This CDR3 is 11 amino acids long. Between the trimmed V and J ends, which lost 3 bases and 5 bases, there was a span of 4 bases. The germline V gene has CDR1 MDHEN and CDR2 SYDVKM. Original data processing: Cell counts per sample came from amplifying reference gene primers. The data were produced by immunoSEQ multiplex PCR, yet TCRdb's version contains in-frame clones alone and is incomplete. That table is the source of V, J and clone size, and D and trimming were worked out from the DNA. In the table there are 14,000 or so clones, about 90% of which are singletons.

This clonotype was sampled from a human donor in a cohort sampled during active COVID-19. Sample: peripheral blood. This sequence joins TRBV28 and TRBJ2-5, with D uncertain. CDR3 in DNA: TGTGCCAGCAGTTTTCTCGAGACCCAGTACTTC. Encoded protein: CASSFLETQYF.